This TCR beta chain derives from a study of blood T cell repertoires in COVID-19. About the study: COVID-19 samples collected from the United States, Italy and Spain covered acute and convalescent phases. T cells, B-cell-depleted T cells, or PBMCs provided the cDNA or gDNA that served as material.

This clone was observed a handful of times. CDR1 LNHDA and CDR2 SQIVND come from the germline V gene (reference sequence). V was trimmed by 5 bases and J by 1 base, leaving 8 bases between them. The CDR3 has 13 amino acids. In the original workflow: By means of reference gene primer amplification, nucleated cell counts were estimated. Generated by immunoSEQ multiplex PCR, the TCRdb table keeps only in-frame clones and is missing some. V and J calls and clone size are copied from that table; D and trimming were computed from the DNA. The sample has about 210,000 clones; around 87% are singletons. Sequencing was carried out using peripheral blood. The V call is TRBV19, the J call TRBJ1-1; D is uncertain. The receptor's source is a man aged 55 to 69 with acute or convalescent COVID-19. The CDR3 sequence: CASSQQRNTEAFF. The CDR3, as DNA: TGTGCCAGTAGTCAACAGAGGAACACTGAAGCTTTCTTT.